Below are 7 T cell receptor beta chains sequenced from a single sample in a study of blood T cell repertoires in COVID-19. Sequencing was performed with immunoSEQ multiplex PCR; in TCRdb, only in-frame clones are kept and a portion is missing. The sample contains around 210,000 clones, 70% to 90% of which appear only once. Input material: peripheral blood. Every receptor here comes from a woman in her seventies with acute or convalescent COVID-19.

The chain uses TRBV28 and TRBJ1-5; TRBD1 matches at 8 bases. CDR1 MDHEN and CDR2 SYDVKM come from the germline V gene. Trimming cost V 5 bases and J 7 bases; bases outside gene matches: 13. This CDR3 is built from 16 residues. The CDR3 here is CASSETQGAGRQPQHF. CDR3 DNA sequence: TGTGCCAGCAGTGAAACTCAGGGGGCGGGACGGCAGCCCCAGCATTTT.

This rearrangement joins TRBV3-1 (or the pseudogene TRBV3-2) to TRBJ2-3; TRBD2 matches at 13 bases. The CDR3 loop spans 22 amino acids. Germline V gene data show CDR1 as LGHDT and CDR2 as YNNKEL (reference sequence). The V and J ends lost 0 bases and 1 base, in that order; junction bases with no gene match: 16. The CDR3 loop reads CASSQDMWGQYGTSGGTDTQYF. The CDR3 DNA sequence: TGTGCCAGCAGCCAAGATATGTGGGGACAGTATGGGACTAGCGGGGGCACAGATACGCAGTATTTT.

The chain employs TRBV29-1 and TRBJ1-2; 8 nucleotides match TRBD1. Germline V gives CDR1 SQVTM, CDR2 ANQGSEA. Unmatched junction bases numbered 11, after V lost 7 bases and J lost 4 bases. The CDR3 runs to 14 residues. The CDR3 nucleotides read TGCAGCGCAAAACGGACAGGGACGTCCTATGGCTACACCTTC. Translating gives CSAKRTGTSYGYTF.

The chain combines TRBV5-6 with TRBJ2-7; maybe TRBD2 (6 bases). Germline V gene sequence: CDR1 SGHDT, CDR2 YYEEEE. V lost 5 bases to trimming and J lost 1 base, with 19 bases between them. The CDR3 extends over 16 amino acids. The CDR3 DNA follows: TGTGCCAGCAGGCGGAGGGTCAATACCGGGTCCTACGAGCAGTACTTC. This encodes CASRRRVNTGSYEQYF.

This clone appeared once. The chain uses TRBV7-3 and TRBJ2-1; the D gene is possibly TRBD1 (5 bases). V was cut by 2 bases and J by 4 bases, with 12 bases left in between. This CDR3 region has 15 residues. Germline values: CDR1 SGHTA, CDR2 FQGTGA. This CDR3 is CASSLQGPSYNEQFF. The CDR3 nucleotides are TGTGCCAGCAGCTTACAGGGCCCCTCTTACAATGAGCAGTTCTTC.

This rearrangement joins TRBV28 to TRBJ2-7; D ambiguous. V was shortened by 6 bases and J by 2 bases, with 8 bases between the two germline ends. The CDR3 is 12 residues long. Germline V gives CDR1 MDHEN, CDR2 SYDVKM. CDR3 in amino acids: CASSRTTYEQYF. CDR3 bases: TGTGCCAGCAGCAGAACCACCTACGAGCAGTACTTC.

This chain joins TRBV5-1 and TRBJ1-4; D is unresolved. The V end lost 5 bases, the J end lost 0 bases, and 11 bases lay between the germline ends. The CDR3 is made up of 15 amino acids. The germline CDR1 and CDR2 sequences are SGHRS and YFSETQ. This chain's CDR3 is CASSGGMTTNEKLFF. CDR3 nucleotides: TGCGCCAGCAGTGGCGGGATGACAACTAATGAAAAACTGTTTTTT.